The source of this T cell receptor (beta chain) is a study of Ad26.COV2.S vaccination and SARS-CoV-2 variants. Study as a whole: The authors gave Ad26.COV2.S intramuscularly, either once or twice 56 days apart. Study-wide points: A substantial breadth of spike-specific CD8+ and CD4+ T cell responses after vaccination has been reported.

Germline CDR1 MDHEN, CDR2 SYDVKM. This CDR3 region has 9 residues. Trimming shortened V by 4 bases and J by 13 bases, and 2 bases separated the two germline ends. Comment on this clone: The antigen is undetermined.

Treatment described: roughly 20 received Ad26.COV2.S at low or high dose, single or two shots; about 5 received placebo; per-sample allocation not given. Collection of samples fell on day 63 after the first vaccine or placebo injection. Sequencing was performed with immunoSEQ multiplex PCR; in TCRdb, only in-frame clones are kept and a portion is missing. The sample has about 480,000 clones, 87% seen once. Sequenced here: peripheral blood, sampled in a trial of Ad26.COV2.S vaccine versus placebo. The clonotype originates from a person aged 18-65 years who received the Ad26.COV2.S COVID-19 vaccine or a placebo. The rearrangement links TRBV28 to TRBJ1-6; D is undetermined. In nucleotides, the CDR3 is TGTGCCAGCAGTTACCCCCTCCACTTT. It translates to CASSYPLHF. Full variable domain (missing parts from reference TRBV28 and TRBJ1-6): DVKVTQSSRYLVKRTGEKVFLECVQDMDHENMFWYRQDPGLGLRLIYFSYDVKMKEKGDIPEGYSVSREKKERFSLILESASTNQTSMYLCASSYPLHFGNGTRLTVT.